The table lists the clone carrying this T cell receptor (beta chain) with many counts. Antigen unknown. The source of the sample is a study of regulatory T cells in long-lasting Graves disease. Across the study: Graves' patients, newly diagnosed, had taken antithyroid drugs under 3 months. General study findings and limits: The study found TRBV28, TRBJ1-2 and TRBJ2-5 favored in persistent disease.

Combining iRepertoire HTBI primers with Arm-PCR of CDR3 regions, the authors built TCR beta libraries. One entry per CDR3 protein, called by TCRdb with MiXCR from the multiplex PCR reads. The data show some 340,000 distinct CDR3 sequences, 12% seen once. Time point: newly diagnosed GD, antithyroid drugs for less than 3 months. With RNA extracted from PBMCs as input, the TCR library was made. CDR1 and CDR2 (germline): PRHDT, FYEKMQ (reference sequence). Trimming pared 4 bases from V and 5 bases from J, leaving 12 bases between. The CDR3 loop spans 14 amino acids. These data were also reused for a study on T cells in Graves' hyperthyroidism and ophthalmopathy. That paper notes: Patients having uncontrolled infection, another autoimmune disease, pregnancy or lactation were not included. The TCR CDR3 first-round RT-PCR relied on the HTBI primer set.

The rearrangement uses TRBV13 and TRBJ1-3; tentative D call: TRBD1 (5 bases). The clonotype was recovered from a woman younger than 35 with Graves disease. This specimen was peripheral blood mononuclear cells (PBMCs), taken at new diagnosis, from a patient treated with antithyroid drugs. CDR3 sequence reads: CASSSGLLRNTIYF. The CDR3 DNA sequence: TGTGCCAGCAGCTCAGGGCTGTTAAGAAACACCATATATTTT. Variable domain in full (rest from reference TRBV13 and TRBJ1-3): AAGVIQSPRHLIKEKRETATLKCYPIPRHDTVYWYQQGPGQDPQFLISFYEKMQSDKGSIPDRFSAQQFSDYHSELNMSSLELGDSALYFCASSSGLLRNTIYFGEGSWLTVV.